This TCR beta chain emerged from a study of blood T cell repertoires in COVID-19. Study overall: Samples came from the United States, Italy and Spain, spanning acute and convalescent COVID-19. From T cells, B-cell-depleted T cells, or PBMCs came the material, which was cDNA or gDNA.

In the original processing: Scientists estimated how many nucleated cells there were by amplifying reference gene primers. Measured with immunoSEQ multiplex PCR; TCRdb has only the in-frame clones, and not every one. Clone size and the V and J calls come from that table; the DNA yielded D and trimming. The sample contains 200,000 to 250,000 clones, 80% to 85% of which appear only once. A remark on this clone: Other DNA variants within this sample encode the same CDR3.

The source is a woman aged 25 to 39 who had recovered from COVID-19. The sequenced sample was peripheral blood.

CDR3 DNA sequence: TGTGCCAGCAGCCTCCCGGGACTAGCGGGAAAGGATACGCAGTATTTT. As protein: CASSLPGLAGKDTQYF. The rearrangement links TRBV5-4 to TRBJ2-3; 13 bases are shared with TRBD2. CDR1 SGHNT and CDR2 YYREEE come from the germline V gene (reference sequence). The CDR3 covers 16 residues. Trimming took 4 bases from V and 6 from J; bases not matched to a gene: 8. The full variable domain, rest sourced from reference TRBV5-4 and TRBJ2-3, is ETGVTQSPTHLIKTRGQQVTLRCSSQSGHNTVSWYQQALGQGPQFIFQYYREEENGRGNFPPRFSGLQFPNYSSELNVNALELDDSALYLCASSLPGLAGKDTQYFGPGTRLTVL.